One and the same sample provided the 20 T cell receptor beta chains below, sequenced in a study of cytomegalovirus exposure and HLA in healthy donors. 13 Jbeta primers and 60 Vbeta primers were used for the PCR. Assay: immunoSEQ multiplex PCR; the TCRdb copy retains only in-frame clones and omits some. This table has over 200,000 clones, about 89% appearing once. Material for sequencing was PBMCs. The receptors were sampled from a woman aged 18-29 years in good health and CMV-seronegative.

J is TRBJ2-3 and V is TRBV5-1, with TRBD2 identical over 8 bases. The CDR3 loop spans 16 amino acids. Trimming cost V 0 bases and J 1 base; bases outside gene matches: 4. Germline CDR1 reads SGHRS; CDR2 reads YFSETQ. CDR3 nucleotide sequence: TGCGCCAGCAGCTTGGGCGGGGGGACGGGCACAGATACGCAGTATTTT. The encoded protein is CASSLGGGTGTDTQYF.

V and J are TRBV18 and TRBJ2-3; D uncertain. CDR3 size: 15 residues. Trimming took off 2 bases at V and 2 bases at J, with 11 bases between the two ends. Germline V CDR1 and CDR2: KGHSH, LQKENI. CDR3 sequence: CASSPGLDNTDTQYF. CDR3 nucleotides: TGTGCCAGCTCACCAGGTTTAGACAACACAGATACGCAGTATTTT.

This chain connects TRBV18 to TRBJ1-2, with 7 bases aligning to TRBD1. This CDR3 is built from 16 residues. CDR1 KGHSH and CDR2 LQKENI come from the germline V gene. V lost 4 bases and J lost 4; bases outside the gene matches: 12. This CDR3 is CASSLLPGDSIYGYTF. The CDR3 DNA reads as TGTGCCAGCTCACTCTTACCCGGGGACAGTATCTATGGCTACACCTTC. Supplemented by reference TRBV18 and TRBJ1-2, the full variable domain reads NAGVMQNPRHLVRRRGQEARLRCSPMKGHSHVYWYRQLPEEGLKFMVYLQKENIIDESGMPKERFSAEFPKEGPSILRIQQVVRGDSAAYFCASSLLPGDSIYGYTFGSGTRLTVV.

The chain joins TRBV5-1 to TRBJ1-2, with 7 bases fitting TRBD1. V lost 3 bases and J lost 0; bases outside the gene matches: 2. CDR3 size: 14 residues. Per germline, CDR1 SGHRS and CDR2 YFSETQ. The CDR3 nucleotides read TGCGCCAGCAGCTGGGGACAGACTAACTATGGCTACACCTTC. This sequence encodes CASSWGQTNYGYTF. The full variable domain, rest sourced from reference TRBV5-1 and TRBJ1-2, is KAGVTQTPRYLIKTRGQQVTLSCSPISGHRSVSWYQQTPGQGLQFLFEYFSETQRNKGNFPGRFSGRQFSNSRSEMNVSTLELGDSALYLCASSWGQTNYGYTFGSGTRLTVV.

Only one count was recorded for this clone. The rearrangement uses TRBV25-1 and TRBJ2-3; no clear D. Trimming took off 6 bases at V and 2 bases at J, with 3 bases between the two ends. The CDR3 is 11 amino acids. The V gene's germline CDR1 is MGHDK and CDR2 SYGVNS. Here the CDR3 DNA reads TGTGCCAGCAGCTACACAGATACGCAGTATTTT. It codes for CASSYTDTQYF. Variable domain in full (rest from reference TRBV25-1 and TRBJ2-3): EADIYQTPRYLVIGTGKKITLECSQTMGHDKMYWYQQDPGMELHLIHYSYGVNSTEKGDLSSESTVSRIRTEHFPLTLESARPSHTSQYLCASSYTDTQYFGPGTRLTVL.

The chain combines TRBV7-2 with TRBJ2-7, with D unclear. V shed 0 bases and J shed 7 bases, with 7 bases lying between them. CDR1 is SGHTA and CDR2 is FQGNSA in the germline V gene. This CDR3 comprises 12 residues. Here the CDR3 reads CASSLARREQYF. In nucleotides, the CDR3 is TGTGCCAGCAGCTTAGCAAGGAGAGAGCAGTACTTC.

The genes are TRBV19 and TRBJ1-1, with a weak D call TRBD1 (6 bases). Trimming left V 3 bases short and J 2 bases short, with 13 bases between. CDR1 and CDR2 (germline): LNHDA, SQIVND (reference sequence). The CDR3 totals 15 residues. The DNA for the CDR3 is TGTGCCAGTAGTATGCGTCGGACAGATAACACTGAAGCTTTCTTT. This translates into CASSMRRTDNTEAFF.

V is TRBV18 and J is TRBJ2-1; TRBD2 agrees at 8 bases. This CDR3 is built from 16 residues. The J segment lost 9 bases and the V segment lost 2 bases, leaving 12 bases of the junction unmatched. Looked up from germline, CDR1 is KGHSH and CDR2 is LQKENI. CDR3 amino acids: CASSPTGLGVIGEQFF. The CDR3 DNA is TGTGCCAGCTCACCAACGGGACTAGGTGTAATAGGTGAGCAGTTCTTC.

The CDR3 sequence: CASSPTGIEQYF. The CDR3 region has the DNA TGTGCCAGTAGTCCCACAGGGATCGAGCAGTACTTC. The gene calls are TRBV19 and TRBJ2-7; D might be TRBD1 (6 bases). V gave up 5 bases and J gave up 6 bases, with 11 bases separating them. The germline V gene encodes CDR1 LNHDA and CDR2 SQIVND (reference sequence). The CDR3 is 12 residues long.

The V call is TRBV2, the J call TRBJ1-2, with D possibly being TRBD1 (6 bases). The CDR3 has 13 residues. Germline V lookup: CDR1 SNHLY, CDR2 FYNNEI. Trimming cost V 5 bases and J 3 bases, with 10 bases left between them. The CDR3 nucleotides are TGTGCCAGCAGTTCGACAGGAGACTATGGCTACACCTTC. Its protein is CASSSTGDYGYTF.

CDR3 sequence reads: CASSTPGQGVYSNQPQHF. DNA for the CDR3: TGTGCCAGTAGTACCCCGGGACAGGGGGTCTATAGCAATCAGCCCCAGCATTTT. The rearrangement links TRBV19 to TRBJ1-5; TRBD1 matches 11 bases. V lost 4 bases and J lost 0; bases outside the gene matches: 8. This CDR3 spans 18 amino acids. CDR1 and CDR2 (germline): LNHDA, SQIVND (reference sequence).

The chain joins TRBV19 to TRBJ1-2; D unresolved. The V gene's germline CDR1 is LNHDA and CDR2 SQIVND (reference sequence). CDR3 length equals 15 residues. Trimming stripped 3 bases from V and 4 bases from J, with 15 bases between. Here the CDR3 DNA reads TGTGCCAGTAGTATGATGGTTGCGCAGGCCTATGGCTACACCTTC. Amino acid sequence: CASSMMVAQAYGYTF.

This chain connects TRBV29-1 to TRBJ1-2, with no clear D. The germline V gene has CDR1 SQVTM and CDR2 ANQGSEA. The V and J ends lost 0 bases and 3 bases respectively, with 11 bases between them. CDR3 size: 14 residues. The CDR3 spells CSVEDHQVDYGYTF. The CDR3 region has the DNA TGCAGCGTTGAAGATCATCAGGTAGACTATGGCTACACCTTC.

The chain recombines TRBV6-1 with TRBJ2-7, with D uncertain. V lost 10 bases, J lost 2 bases, and 18 bases lay in between. CDR3 length: 14 amino acids. Per germline, CDR1 MNHNS and CDR2 SASEGT. In nucleotides, the CDR3 is TGTGCCACCCGAGGATTTCCCAACGCCTACGAGCAGTACTTC. It is translated as CATRGFPNAYEQYF.

V and J are TRBV10-3 and TRBJ1-3, with D possibly matching TRBD1 (6 bases). Germline values: CDR1 ENHRY, CDR2 SYGVKD. The CDR3 runs 16 residues. The ends were cut back, 10 bases at V and 3 bases at J, with 22 bases in the middle. CDR3 sequence: CATNRDIPFGGNTIYF. CDR3 coding DNA: TGTGCCACCAACCGGGACATTCCCTTCGGTGGAAACACCATATATTTT.

J is TRBJ2-7 and V is TRBV6-5; 11 bases are shared with TRBD2. The CDR3 length is 13 residues. The junction had 8 bases not matched to a gene; V was cut back by 4 bases and J by 12 bases. In germline, CDR1 is MNHEY, CDR2 SVGAGI. The CDR3 region has the DNA TGTGCCAGCAGTTCCAGACTAGCGGGGACTTTGTACTTC. Translated: CASSSRLAGTLYF.

The chain recombines TRBV5-1 with TRBJ1-1; D uncertain. Deletions cut 2 bases from V and 8 bases from J, with 19 bases between. The germline gives CDR1 SGHRS, CDR2 YFSETQ. The CDR3 length is 15 residues. CDR3 sequence reads: CASSFGDLPGFEAFF. CDR3 coding DNA: TGCGCCAGCAGCTTCGGGGATCTCCCCGGTTTCGAAGCTTTCTTT.

The chain combines TRBV6-5 with TRBJ2-7; D unclear. CDR3 size: 13 residues. V gave up 2 bases and J gave up 2 bases, with 7 bases separating them. The germline V gene has CDR1 MNHEY and CDR2 SVGAGI. For the CDR3, the DNA is TGTGCCAGCAGTTACCGGCAGGCCTACGAGCAGTACTTC. Translated, it gives CASSYRQAYEQYF.

This clone has a single count. This sequence joins TRBV4-3 and TRBJ2-7, with TRBD1 matching over 7 bases. This CDR3 comprises 18 residues. Germline CDR1 is LGHNA and CDR2 is YSLEER. The V and J ends lost 0 bases and 0 bases, in that order; junction bases with no gene match: 11. CDR3 in DNA: TGCGCCAGCAGCCAAGATATCCCCGACAGGGCCTACTCCTACGAGCAGTACTTC. Residues: CASSQDIPDRAYSYEQYF.

The chain recombines TRBV21-1 with TRBJ2-7; the DNA was not compared with TRBD2, the D call given in the table. TRBV21-1 is a listed pseudogene. The CDR3 covers 11 residues. DNA for the CDR3: TGTGCCAGCAGCAAAGTCGGGTACCCGTACTTC. This sequence encodes CASSKVGYPYF.